The clone carrying this TCR beta chain has at least ten counts. Its antigen remains unknown. This entry is derived from a study of Graves' ophthalmopathy and Graves' hyperthyroidism. Overall study: Peripheral blood sampling occurred at initial diagnosis, before any treatment.

Researchers took RNA transcripts and amplified TCR beta CDR3 regions from them. Scientists carried out first-round RT-PCR using HTBI primers and then a second-round multiplex PCR. TCRdb ran MiXCR on the multiplex PCR reads and lists one entry per CDR3 protein. The sample carries 45,000 to 60,000 distinct CDR3 sequences, less than 65% recorded once. Study-level findings and limits: Detection in blood was also observed for most expanded thyroid clonotypes above 0.001 frequency.

Trimming pared 7 bases from V and 1 base from J, leaving 13 bases between. CDR3 length: 14 residues. Germline-derived CDR1 and CDR2 are LNHDA and SQIVND (reference sequence). Ophthalmopathy was moderately-to-severely active, CAS at least 3, NOSPECS at least 4, lasting under 3 months. Clinicians diagnosed using symptoms, serum thyroxine, TRAb, thyroid ultrasound and orbital computed tomography. The material sequenced was peripheral blood. The chain recombines TRBV19 with TRBJ1-1; D is unclear. The clonotype was recovered from an adult woman with Graves' ophthalmopathy. The CDR3 nucleotides are TGTGCCAGTACCCTAGGCCCAGGGAACACTGAAGCTTTCTTT. As protein: CASTLGPGNTEAFF.